The 32 T cell receptor beta chains reported below all come from one sample, sequenced in a study of blood T cell repertoires in COVID-19. The data were produced by immunoSEQ multiplex PCR, yet TCRdb's version contains in-frame clones alone and is incomplete. The sample has some 120,000 clones, roughly 87% seen once. The specimen sequenced was peripheral blood. These receptors originate from a man older than 75 with active or convalescent COVID-19.

The chain links TRBV3-1 (or the pseudogene TRBV3-2) to TRBJ1-1; no clear D gene. V was pared by 3 bases and J by 8 bases, with 10 bases between. The CDR3 has 12 residues. The germline V gene encodes CDR1 LGHDT and CDR2 YNNKEL (reference sequence). The CDR3 reads CASSQAGSEAFF. CDR3 nucleotide sequence: TGTGCCAGCAGCCAGGCAGGATCCGAAGCTTTCTTT.

V gene TRBV3-1 (or the pseudogene TRBV3-2) combines with J gene TRBJ2-3, with D possibly being TRBD2 (5 bases). The length of the CDR3 is 16 residues. Deletions cut 3 bases from V and 5 bases from J, with 18 bases between. CDR1 LGHDT and CDR2 YNNKEL come from the germline V gene (reference sequence). The CDR3: CASSHLQASLVDTQYF. Written as DNA, the CDR3 is TGTGCCAGCAGCCATTTGCAAGCTAGCTTAGTAGATACGCAGTATTTT.

The CDR3 DNA is TGCGCCAGCAGCTTGGCCCCGGGACAGGGTGATGGCTACACCTTC. This gives the protein CASSLAPGQGDGYTF. The chain links TRBV5-1 to TRBJ1-2; 9 bases align to TRBD1. Germline-derived CDR1 and CDR2 are SGHRS and YFSETQ. The CDR3 sequence is 15 residues long. V dropped 0 bases and J dropped 6; count of bases not matched to a gene: 6.

The chain is built from TRBV19 and TRBJ2-1; 9 bases match TRBD2. CDR1 LNHDA and CDR2 SQIVND come from the germline V gene (reference sequence). The junction had 13 bases not matched to a gene; V was cut back by 7 bases and J by 3 bases. CDR3 length: 17 amino acids. CDR3 sequence (DNA): TGTGCCAGTACGAAAGCGGGGGGCCTCCCTGGCTACAATGAGCAGTTCTTC. This gives the protein CASTKAGGLPGYNEQFF. Full variable domain (outside the CDR3, taken from reference TRBV19 and TRBJ2-1): DGGITQSPKYLFRKEGQNVTLSCEQNLNHDAMYWYRQDPGQGLRLIYYSQIVNDFQKGDIAEGYSVSREKKESFPLTVTSAQKNPTAFYLCASTKAGGLPGYNEQFFGPGTRLTVL.

As to this clone: Other DNA sequences in the same sample also yield this CDR3. This sequence joins TRBV20-1 and TRBJ1-2, with a tentative D call TRBD1 (5 bases). CDR3 length equals 11 residues. Germline CDR1 DFQATT, CDR2 SNEGSKA (reference sequence). The germline V and J ends were trimmed by 5 bases and 4 bases, with 8 bases remaining between them. CDR3 nucleotide sequence: TGCAGTGCTGACAGAGTCTATGGCTACACCTTC. Protein product: CSADRVYGYTF.

The chain is built from TRBV11-1 and TRBJ2-5; D perhaps matches TRBD2 (6 bases). Germline CDR1 SGHAT, CDR2 FQDESV (reference sequence). This CDR3 contains 15 residues. V was cut by 1 base and J by 0 bases, with 9 bases left in between. The CDR3 sequence is CASSLGVADQETQYF. Written as DNA, the CDR3 is TGTGCCAGCAGCTTAGGAGTAGCGGACCAAGAGACCCAGTACTTC.

This chain connects TRBV19 to TRBJ2-3, with D possibly matching TRBD2 (5 bases). The CDR3 sequence is 14 residues long. V shed 3 bases and J shed 1 base, with 8 bases lying between them. Germline assignment: CDR1 LNHDA and CDR2 SQIVND (reference sequence). This chain's CDR3 is CASSIGVGTDTQYF. The CDR3 DNA reads TGTGCCAGTAGTATCGGGGTAGGCACAGATACGCAGTATTTT. Supplemented by reference TRBV19 and TRBJ2-3, the full variable domain reads DGGITQSPKYLFRKEGQNVTLSCEQNLNHDAMYWYRQDPGQGLRLIYYSQIVNDFQKGDIAEGYSVSREKKESFPLTVTSAQKNPTAFYLCASSIGVGTDTQYFGPGTRLTVL.

The chain recombines TRBV27 with TRBJ1-1; 7 bases are a match to TRBD1. The CDR3 spans 14 residues. CDR1 is MNHEY, CDR2 SMNVEV, per germline (reference sequence). With V trimmed by 3 bases and J by 4 bases, 5 bases remained unmatched. The CDR3 coding sequence is TGTGCCAGCAGTTTGGAACACAGGGGCACTGAAGCTTTCTTT. It encodes CASSLEHRGTEAFF.

V and J are TRBV29-1 and TRBJ2-2; 7 nucleotides align to TRBD1. After removal of 4 bases from V and 0 bases from J, the junction contained 2 bases not matched to a gene. Germline values: CDR1 SQVTM, CDR2 ANQGSEA. The CDR3 totals 14 residues. CDR3 nucleotides: TGCAGCGTTGCCGGACAGGCGAACACCGGGGAGCTGTTTTTT. This gives the protein CSVAGQANTGELFF.

This clone was detected only once. J is TRBJ1-2 and V is TRBV6-5; 8 nucleotides match TRBD1. This CDR3 contains 15 residues. Per the germline V gene, CDR1 is MNHEY and CDR2 is SVGAGI. V lost 0 bases to trimming and J lost 7 bases; unmatched junction nucleotides: 7. CDR3 sequence reads: CASSYSRQGKGGYTF. In DNA, the CDR3 is TGTGCCAGCAGTTACTCGAGACAGGGGAAAGGTGGCTACACCTTC.

This clone appeared a few times. The chain uses TRBV29-1 and TRBJ2-1; 8 bases map to TRBD2. Unmatched junction bases numbered 6, after V lost 4 bases and J lost 4 bases. Germline CDR1 reads SQVTM; CDR2 reads ANQGSEA. This CDR3 contains 14 residues. DNA of the CDR3: TGCAGCGTTGTCTCTAGCGGGTCATACAATGAGCAGTTCTTC. Its translation: CSVVSSGSYNEQFF.

The chain carries TRBV5-1 and TRBJ2-6; no firm D call. Trimming shortened V by 1 base and J by 0 bases, and 11 bases separated the two germline ends. Germline V lookup: CDR1 SGHRS, CDR2 YFSETQ. This CDR3 spans 17 amino acids. Here the CDR3 reads CASSLSVGSSGANVLTF. DNA of the CDR3: TGCGCCAGCAGCTTGAGCGTCGGCAGCTCTGGGGCCAACGTCCTGACTTTC.

The chain carries TRBV4-2 and TRBJ2-1; TRBD2 aligns across 13 bases. CDR3 size: 16 residues. The germline V gene encodes CDR1 LGHNA and CDR2 YNFKEQ. The junction had 5 bases not matched to a gene; V was cut back by 1 base and J by 8 bases. CDR3 loop: CASSQGTSGGAHEQFF. Written as DNA, the CDR3 is TGTGCCAGCAGCCAAGGTACTAGCGGGGGGGCACATGAGCAGTTCTTC.

This clone was recorded once. The CDR3 spells CASSQTPSGTDTQYF. The DNA for the CDR3 is TGTGCCAGCAGCCAAACACCTAGCGGGACAGATACGCAGTATTTT. The chain is built from TRBV7-3 and TRBJ2-3, with 8 bases identical to TRBD2. V shed 5 bases and J 3 bases; nucleotides not matched to a gene: 7. Germline CDR1 reads SGHTA; CDR2 reads FQGTGA. This CDR3 spans 15 amino acids.

A remark on this clone: No DNA is shown, since the ends of the CDR3 on it are uncertain; the CDR3 is the one TCRdb lists. The rearrangement joins TRBV7-9 to TRBJ2-5; TRBD1 is the table's D call and was not checked against the DNA. The CDR3 adds up to 15 amino acids, both ends counted. CDR1 is SEHNR and CDR2 is FQNEAQ in the germline V gene (reference sequence). The chain's CDR3 is CASSFGQGFQETQYF.

This clone was observed a handful of times. This chain connects TRBV15 to TRBJ1-3; a possible D gene is TRBD1 (5 bases). Deletions cut 0 bases from V and 2 bases from J, with 17 bases between. Germline values: CDR1 LNHNV, CDR2 YYDKDF (reference sequence). The CDR3 length is 18 residues. Here the CDR3 reads CATSRDVWQGGTGNTIYF. For the CDR3, the DNA is TGTGCCACCAGCAGAGATGTTTGGCAGGGAGGGACTGGAAACACCATATATTTT.

The gene calls are TRBV7-8 and TRBJ1-4; TRBD1 is a possible D gene (6 bases). The CDR3 has 16 amino acids. Germline V CDR1 and CDR2: SGHVS, FQNEAQ. V was clipped by 7 bases and J by 7 bases, with 22 bases between them. The CDR3 bases are TGTGCCAGCACCCAGTTGCCCGCGGCGGACAGTGAAAAACTGTTTTTT. Translating gives CASTQLPAADSEKLFF.

The chain combines TRBV9 with TRBJ2-5, with 13 bases matching TRBD2. CDR3 length: 18 amino acids. V trimming: 0 bases; J trimming: 5 bases; junction bases outside the gene matches: 10. CDR1 and CDR2 from the germline V gene are SGDLS and YYNGEE. The CDR3 DNA reads TGTGCCAGCAGCGTAGCTCCGACTAGCGGGAGGCTATTGGAGACCCAGTACTTC. It codes for CASSVAPTSGRLLETQYF.

V gene TRBV28 combines with J gene TRBJ1-5; a weak D match, TRBD1 (5 bases). CDR3 size: 14 residues. From germline, CDR1 is MDHEN and CDR2 SYDVKM. V lost 6 bases to trimming and J lost 5 bases, with 14 bases between them. In DNA form, the CDR3 reads TGTGCCAGCAGCATTACCAGGGATTATCAGCCCCAGCATTTT. This translates into CASSITRDYQPQHF.

This clone occurred once. The V and J genes are TRBV5-8 and TRBJ1-2; D is uncertain. Deletions cut 4 bases from V and 3 bases from J, with 19 bases between. This CDR3 region has 16 residues. Germline lookup yields CDR1 SGHTS and CDR2 YDEGEE. This CDR3 is CASSRHPEGVYYGYTF. As DNA, the CDR3 is TGTGCCAGCAGCCGACACCCTGAGGGCGTTTACTATGGCTACACCTTC.

V and J are TRBV10-3 and TRBJ2-4, with D uncertain. The germline CDR1 and CDR2 sequences are ENHRY and SYGVKD. The CDR3 spans 14 residues. The V end was cut by 4 bases, the J end by 1 base, with 8 bases between. The CDR3: CAISGDNAKNIQYF. The CDR3 nucleotides read TGTGCCATCAGTGGCGACAACGCCAAAAACATTCAGTACTTC.

The genes are TRBV24-1 and TRBJ1-5; TRBD1 is a possible D gene (5 bases). Germline V gene lookup returns CDR1 KGHDR and CDR2 SFDVKD. The CDR3 runs to 19 residues. V lost 0 bases to trimming and J lost 3 bases, with 20 bases between them. This chain's CDR3 is CATSDLLVMCAGNNQPQHF. The CDR3 nucleotides are TGTGCCACCAGTGATTTGCTAGTGATGTGTGCAGGGAACAATCAGCCCCAGCATTTT.

The rearrangement uses TRBV7-9 and TRBJ1-3, with D maybe TRBD1 (6 bases). Trimming cost V 4 bases and J 0 bases, with 10 bases left between them. The CDR3 is 15 amino acids. Looked up from germline, CDR1 is SEHNR and CDR2 is FQNEAQ (reference sequence). CDR3 amino acids: CASSSDRSSGNTIYF. The CDR3 DNA sequence: TGTGCCAGCAGCTCCGACAGGAGCTCTGGAAACACCATATATTTT.

The DNA of the CDR3 is TGTGCCAGCAGCTTCGCCGGGAGCACCGGGGAGCTGTTTTTT. Residues: CASSFAGSTGELFF. The V call is TRBV7-7, the J call TRBJ2-2, with D perhaps matching TRBD2 (6 bases). CDR1 and CDR2 from the germline V gene are SSHAT and FNYEAQ (reference sequence). V was trimmed by 3 bases and J by 4 bases, leaving 9 bases between them. The CDR3 is 14 amino acids.

This chain connects TRBV5-1 to TRBJ2-2; D may be TRBD2 (6 bases). Looked up from germline, CDR1 is SGHRS and CDR2 is YFSETQ. The CDR3 spans 15 residues. The V end lost 4 bases, the J end lost 5 bases, and 15 bases lay between the germline ends. This CDR3 is CASSPMGGGTGELFF. The DNA for the CDR3 is TGCGCCAGCAGCCCGATGGGCGGAGGGACCGGGGAGCTGTTTTTT.

J is TRBJ2-7 and V is TRBV25-1; 8 bases match TRBD2. The germline V gene has CDR1 MGHDK and CDR2 SYGVNS. V lost 4 bases to trimming and J lost 2 bases; unmatched junction nucleotides: 4. The CDR3 loop spans 14 amino acids. CDR3 nucleotides: TGTGCCAGCAGTGCCCGCGGGGGGACCTACGAGCAGTACTTC. Its protein is CASSARGGTYEQYF.

The chain uses TRBV5-6 and TRBJ1-2; TRBD1 aligns across 11 bases. CDR3 length equals 15 residues. Germline V gene data show CDR1 as SGHDT and CDR2 as YYEEEE. V shed 0 bases, J shed 7 bases, and the junction held 5 bases outside the gene matches. In DNA form, the CDR3 reads TGTGCCAGCAGCTTGGTTGGACAGGGGGCAGGTGGCTACACCTTC. Residues: CASSLVGQGAGGYTF. Based on the CDR3 plus reference TRBV5-6 and TRBJ1-2, the full variable domain is DAGVTQSPTHLIKTRGQQVTLRCSPKSGHDTVSWYQQALGQGPQFIFQYYEEEERQRGNFPDRFSGHQFPNYSSELNVNALLLGDSALYLCASSLVGQGAGGYTFGSGTRLTVV.

V usage is TRBV4-2 and J usage is TRBJ2-1; no clear D gene. V was cut by 0 bases and J by 1 base, with 13 bases left in between. The CDR3 has 17 residues. Germline V gene lookup returns CDR1 LGHNA and CDR2 YNFKEQ. This chain's CDR3 is CASSQDRLRQSYNEQFF. The CDR3 nucleotides read TGTGCCAGCAGCCAAGATCGTTTAAGACAATCCTACAATGAGCAGTTCTTC.

This rearrangement joins TRBV18 to TRBJ1-3; a possible D gene is TRBD1 (5 bases). Trimming removed 4 bases at V and 0 bases at J, with 13 bases between. Germline V lookup: CDR1 KGHSH, CDR2 LQKENI. CDR3 size: 16 residues. The CDR3 spells CASSLGTQSSGNTIYF. CDR3 nucleotides: TGTGCCAGCTCACTCGGGACTCAGAGCTCTGGAAACACCATATATTTT.

This chain connects TRBV7-9 to TRBJ2-2; 9 bases map to TRBD1. V was pared by 5 bases and J by 7 bases, with 8 bases of the junction left unmatched. The V gene's germline CDR1 is SEHNR and CDR2 FQNEAQ (reference sequence). This CDR3 has 15 residues. DNA for the CDR3: TGTGCCAGCAGCCCCCCGGGACAGGGCAGCGGGGAGCTGTTTTTT. This codes for CASSPPGQGSGELFF.

This clone was seen once. The V call is TRBV6-5, the J call TRBJ2-5; TRBD2 matches at 9 bases. The J segment lost 1 base and the V segment lost 6 bases, leaving 6 bases of the junction unmatched. This CDR3 is built from 15 residues. Per germline, CDR1 MNHEY and CDR2 SVGAGI. The CDR3 sequence: CASRRSSGAQETQYF. The CDR3 nucleotides are TGTGCCAGCAGAAGGTCTAGCGGGGCCCAAGAGACCCAGTACTTC.

This clone was picked up one time. The rearrangement uses TRBV2 and TRBJ1-6, with 7 bases aligning to TRBD1. The V segment lost 5 bases and the J segment 8 bases; nucleotides outside the gene matches: 6. Germline CDR1 reads SNHLY; CDR2 reads FYNNEI. This CDR3 has 14 amino acids. The chain's CDR3 is CASSSQGFDSPLHF. The CDR3, as DNA: TGTGCCAGCAGTTCACAGGGGTTTGATTCACCCCTCCACTTT.